One sample yielded the 16 T cell receptor beta chains listed below, sequenced in a study of control samples from healthy donors and cancer patients. Produced via immunoSEQ multiplex PCR; TCRdb's table is partial and in-frame only. The sample carries about 120,000 clones, roughly 95% recorded once. The sequencing input was blood. These receptors were obtained from a man aged 30 to 45 in good health.

The chain recombines TRBV6-2 or TRBV6-3 with TRBJ2-1, with D unclear. V shed 2 bases and J shed 3 bases, with 11 bases lying between them. The germline V gene encodes CDR1 MNHEY and CDR2 SVGEGT. The CDR3 is 15 amino acids. CDR3 bases: TGTGCCAGCAGTTACGGGCAGAAGTTCTACAATGAGCAGTTCTTC. Translated: CASSYGQKFYNEQFF.

The chain recombines TRBV30 with TRBJ1-5, with D tentatively TRBD1 (5 bases). Trimming removed 1 base at V and 3 bases at J, with 7 bases between. Germline V gene lookup returns CDR1 GTSNPN and CDR2 SVGIG (reference sequence). The CDR3 is made up of 13 amino acids. The CDR3 here is CAWSGRDNQPQHF. The DNA for the CDR3 is TGTGCCTGGAGTGGCAGGGACAATCAGCCCCAGCATTTT.

J is TRBJ2-5 and V is TRBV19; D is possibly TRBD1 or TRBD2 (5 bases each). Germline-derived CDR1 and CDR2 are LNHDA and SQIVND (reference sequence). The CDR3 contains 12 residues. The ends were cut back, 6 bases at V and 2 bases at J, with 7 bases in the middle. The CDR3: CASRGVQETQYF. In nucleotides, the CDR3 is TGTGCCAGTAGGGGGGTACAAGAGACCCAGTACTTC.

V is TRBV5-5 and J is TRBJ2-7; D may be TRBD1 (5 bases). The germline CDR1 and CDR2 sequences are SGHKS and YYEKEE (reference sequence). Trimming stripped 5 bases from V and 4 bases from J, with 16 bases between. The CDR3 length is 14 residues. The CDR3 protein is CASSPGIGEYEQYF. The CDR3, as DNA: TGTGCCAGCAGTCCCGGTATAGGGGAATACGAGCAGTACTTC. Full variable domain (outside the CDR3, taken from reference TRBV5-5 and TRBJ2-7): DAGVTQSPTHLIKTRGQQVTLRCSPISGHKSVSWYQQVLGQGPQFIFQYYEKEERGRGNFPDRFSARQFPNYSSELNVNALLLGDSALYLCASSPGIGEYEQYFGPGTRLTVT.

This chain connects TRBV24-1 to TRBJ2-7; weak D call: TRBD2 (5 bases). V lost 4 bases, J lost 3 bases, and 9 bases lay in between. CDR1 is KGHDR, CDR2 SFDVKD, per germline. There are 13 residues in the CDR3. The CDR3 loop is CATSDLRGYEQYF. The CDR3 coding sequence is TGTGCCACCAGTGACCTCCGGGGCTACGAGCAGTACTTC.

This chain joins TRBV7-2 and TRBJ1-1, with 11 bases lining up with TRBD1. Germline V gives CDR1 SGHTA, CDR2 FQGNSA. Losses at the gene ends were 6 bases for V and 11 bases for J; bases not matched to a gene: 5. The CDR3 runs 12 residues. The CDR3 region is CASRWDRGLAFF. DNA of the CDR3: TGTGCCAGCAGATGGGACAGGGGGTTGGCTTTCTTT.

The V and J genes are TRBV7-9 and TRBJ2-5; D may correspond to TRBD1 or TRBD2 (6 bases each). Trimming cost V 5 bases and J 2 bases, with 12 bases left between them. Germline values: CDR1 SEHNR, CDR2 FQNEAQ (reference sequence). The CDR3 has 14 amino acids. The DNA of the CDR3 is TGTGCCAGCAGCCGGGGGACACCACAAGAGACCCAGTACTTC. Protein: CASSRGTPQETQYF.

The genes are TRBV5-6 and TRBJ2-1; 11 bases match TRBD2. This CDR3 has 16 amino acids. Germline assignment: CDR1 SGHDT and CDR2 YYEEEE. With V trimmed by 4 bases and J by 6 bases, 9 bases remained unmatched. The CDR3 reads CASSPASGLAGNEQFF. CDR3 nucleotide sequence: TGTGCCAGCAGCCCGGCCTCCGGACTAGCGGGCAATGAGCAGTTCTTC.

The chain recombines TRBV2 with TRBJ1-5; 10 nucleotides agree with TRBD1. This CDR3 comprises 15 residues. The V gene end was trimmed by 5 bases and the J gene end by 2 bases; junction bases not matched to a gene: 3. The V gene's germline CDR1 is SNHLY and CDR2 FYNNEI. DNA of the CDR3: TGTGCCAGCAGTCGACAGGGGGCGGGCAATCAGCCCCAGCATTTT. Protein sequence: CASSRQGAGNQPQHF.

The V and J genes are TRBV5-5 and TRBJ1-3; no definite D call. Trimming took 3 bases from V and 0 from J, leaving 7 bases between them. Germline CDR1 and CDR2: SGHKS and YYEKEE (reference sequence). The CDR3 totals 14 residues. CDR3: CASSSWDSGNTIYF. CDR3 sequence (DNA): TGTGCCAGCAGCTCCTGGGACTCTGGAAACACCATATATTTT.

The gene calls are TRBV7-9 and TRBJ2-6; D gene uncertain. The CDR3 consists of 16 residues. CDR1 SEHNR and CDR2 FQNEAQ come from the germline V gene (reference sequence). The V gene lost 6 bases and the J gene lost 4 bases, with 16 bases spanning the gap. The CDR3 DNA sequence: TGTGCCAGCAGTAAGTTTAGTGGTTTAGGGGCCAACGTCCTGACTTTC. The encoded protein is CASSKFSGLGANVLTF.

The chain links TRBV5-4 to TRBJ2-7; D gene uncertain. Per germline, CDR1 SGHNT and CDR2 YYREEE (reference sequence). V gave up 0 bases and J gave up 7 bases, with 8 bases separating them. The CDR3 is made up of 12 amino acids. CDR3 sequence: CASSLEGREQYF. The CDR3 coding sequence is TGTGCCAGCAGCTTGGAAGGCAGGGAGCAGTACTTC. The full variable domain, in which reference TRBV5-4 and TRBJ2-7 provide the parts outside the CDR3, is ETGVTQSPTHLIKTRGQQVTLRCSSQSGHNTVSWYQQALGQGPQFIFQYYREEENGRGNFPPRFSGLQFPNYSSELNVNALELDDSALYLCASSLEGREQYFGPGTRLTVT.

Written as DNA, the CDR3 is TGTGCCAGCAGCCACTTGAGTACCGCGGACGAGCAGTACTTC. It codes for CASSHLSTADEQYF. The chain employs TRBV3-1 (or the pseudogene TRBV3-2) and TRBJ2-7; D is unclear. The CDR3 runs 14 residues. Germline CDR1 is LGHDT and CDR2 is YNNKEL (reference sequence). Trimming pared 3 bases from V and 5 bases from J, leaving 14 bases between.

This chain joins TRBV9 and TRBJ1-2; D unresolved. The CDR3 covers 14 residues. From germline, CDR1 is SGDLS and CDR2 YYNGEE. Trimming cost V 3 bases and J 1 base, with 10 bases left between them. CDR3 nucleotide sequence: TGTGCCAGCAGCGCGCGTTTATTTAACTATGGCTACACCTTC. Amino acids: CASSARLFNYGYTF.

Only one count was recorded for this clone. This chain connects TRBV2 to TRBJ1-4, with D unresolved. Per the germline V gene, CDR1 is SNHLY and CDR2 is FYNNEI. Deletions cut 6 bases from V and 4 bases from J, with 9 bases between. This CDR3 is 13 amino acids long. The CDR3 loop is CASRGRFNEKLFF. The CDR3 DNA follows: TGTGCCAGCAGGGGTAGATTTAATGAAAAACTGTTTTTT.

V and J are TRBV2 and TRBJ2-7; D is perhaps TRBD1 (5 bases). V lost 7 bases, J lost 2 bases, and 18 bases lay in between. The CDR3 runs to 15 residues. Germline loops: CDR1 SNHLY, CDR2 FYNNEI. The chain's CDR3 is CASIGYSQATYEQYF. The CDR3 region has the DNA TGTGCCAGCATAGGATATTCACAGGCCACCTACGAGCAGTACTTC.